This T cell receptor (beta chain) was recovered during a study of CD8 T cell repertoires and HIV-1 epitope variants. Overall study: Control wells had CMV/EBV/flu peptides, negative Ebola AY9, or no peptide.

Worth noting for this clone: Its antigen is not known. At one end, the junction sequence differs from germline, possibly due to a read error.

This table comes from immunoSEQ multiplex PCR, and its TCRdb copy is limited to in-frame clones, with some not included. The sample holds some 5,700 clones, approximately 65% seen once. Germline V gives CDR1 SSHAT, CDR2 FNYEAQ (reference sequence). The CDR3 covers 15 residues. The receptor's source is a male donor with HIV. The specimen sequenced was cultured CD8+ T cells derived from PBMCs. The chain couples TRBV7-7 to TRBJ2-5; 7 bases align to TRBD2. The DNA of the CDR3 is TGTGCTAGCAGCTTAACGGTGGCGGGAGAAGAGCCCCAGTACTTC. As protein: CASSLTVAGEEPQYF.